This TCR beta chain came from a study of neurological immune-mediated disorders. MiXCR was run by TCRdb on the 5' RACE reads, yielding one entry per CDR3 protein. The sample holds about 84,000 distinct CDR3 sequences; about 4.5% are singletons and the top ten take approximately 5.4%. The time point denotes: longitudinal time-point 3. Between the trimmed V and J ends, which lost 7 bases and 4 bases, there was a span of 16 bases. CDR1 is LNHDA and CDR2 is SQIVND in the germline V gene (reference sequence). This CDR3 contains 14 residues. This clonotype was picked up many times. This sequence originates from a woman aged 55-69 years with multiple sclerosis. The chain recombines TRBV19 with TRBJ1-2, with a tentative D call TRBD1 (5 bases). Sequenced: PBMCs. CDR3 amino acids: CASTGGTDRYGYTF. CDR3 bases: TGTGCCAGTACGGGGGGGACGGACCGCTATGGCTACACCTTC.